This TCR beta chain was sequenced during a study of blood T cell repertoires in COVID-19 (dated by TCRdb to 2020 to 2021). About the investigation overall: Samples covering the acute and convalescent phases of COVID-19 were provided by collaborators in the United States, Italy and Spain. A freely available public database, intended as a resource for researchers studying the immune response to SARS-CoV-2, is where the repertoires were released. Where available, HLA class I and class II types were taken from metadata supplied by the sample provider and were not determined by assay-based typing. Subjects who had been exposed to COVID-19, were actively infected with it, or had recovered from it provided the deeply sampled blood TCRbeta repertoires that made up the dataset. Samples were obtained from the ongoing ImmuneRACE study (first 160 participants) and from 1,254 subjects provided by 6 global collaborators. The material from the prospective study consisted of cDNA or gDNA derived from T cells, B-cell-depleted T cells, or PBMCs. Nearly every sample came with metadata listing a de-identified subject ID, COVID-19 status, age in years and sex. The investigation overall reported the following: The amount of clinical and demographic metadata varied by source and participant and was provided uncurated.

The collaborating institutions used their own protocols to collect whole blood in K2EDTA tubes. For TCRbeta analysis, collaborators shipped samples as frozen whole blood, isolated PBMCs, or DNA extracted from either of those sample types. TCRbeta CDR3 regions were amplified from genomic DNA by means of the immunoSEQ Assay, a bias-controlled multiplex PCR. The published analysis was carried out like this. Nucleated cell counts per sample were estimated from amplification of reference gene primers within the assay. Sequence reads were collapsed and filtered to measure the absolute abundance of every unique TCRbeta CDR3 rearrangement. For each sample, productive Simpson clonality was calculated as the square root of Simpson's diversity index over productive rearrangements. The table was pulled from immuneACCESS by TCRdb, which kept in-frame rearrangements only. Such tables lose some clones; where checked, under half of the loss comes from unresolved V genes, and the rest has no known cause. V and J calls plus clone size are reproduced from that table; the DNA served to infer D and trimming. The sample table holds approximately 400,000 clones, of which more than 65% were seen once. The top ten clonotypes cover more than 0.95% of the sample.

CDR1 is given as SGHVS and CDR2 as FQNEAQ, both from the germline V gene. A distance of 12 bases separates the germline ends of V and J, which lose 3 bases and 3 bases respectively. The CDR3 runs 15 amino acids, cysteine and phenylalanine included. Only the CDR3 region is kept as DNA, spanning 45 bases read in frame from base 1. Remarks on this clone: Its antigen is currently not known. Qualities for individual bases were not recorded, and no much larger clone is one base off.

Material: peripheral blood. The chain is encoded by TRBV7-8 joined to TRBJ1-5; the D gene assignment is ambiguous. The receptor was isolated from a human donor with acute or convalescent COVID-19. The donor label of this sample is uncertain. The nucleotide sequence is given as TGTGCCAGCAGCTTCTTGGGGAGACTCAATCAGCCCCAGCATTTT. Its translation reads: CASSFLGRLNQPQHF.